Listed below are T cell receptor beta chains from one sample, sequenced in a study of OX40 agonist ivuxolimab in advanced cancers. Assay: immunoSEQ multiplex PCR; the TCRdb copy retains only in-frame clones and omits some. The sample yields fewer than 60,000 clones, around 85% seen once. This sample comprised CD4+ or CD8+ T cells sorted from blood, obtained in a trial of the OX40 agonist ivuxolimab. These receptors were collected from an adult with an advanced solid tumor such as melanoma, head and neck, liver or kidney cancer. The CDR3 runs from the conserved cysteine through the conserved F or W. Fields, in order: V gene, D gene, clone size, J gene, CDR3 protein, CDR3 DNA. A D gene is named only where the DNA matches it firmly. Size is stated for part of the rows, as once, few or many counts, or as a class when the clone is expanded.

V: TRBV28
D: -
size: -
J: TRBJ2-7
CDR3: CASGIQGYEQYF
DNA: TGTGCCAGCGGAATACAGGGCTACGAGCAGTACTTC

V: TRBV7-9
D: -
size: -
J: TRBJ1-6
CDR3: CASSSAPRDSPLHF
DNA: TGTGCCAGCAGTTCCGCCCCGAGGGATTCACCCCTCCACTTT

V: TRBV27
D: -
size: -
J: TRBJ2-3
CDR3: CASSPESSTDTQYF
DNA: TGTGCCAGCAGTCCCGAGTCTAGCACAGATACGCAGTATTTT

V: TRBV5-6
D: -
size: -
J: TRBJ1-1
CDR3: CASTQTVNTEAFF
DNA: TGTGCCAGCACTCAGACAGTGAACACTGAAGCTTTCTTT

V: TRBV11-2
D: -
size: -
J: TRBJ2-3
CDR3: CASSLEYGRITDTQYF
DNA: TGTGCCAGCAGCTTGGAATACGGACGGATCACAGATACGCAGTATTTT

V: TRBV7-9
D: -
size: -
J: TRBJ2-1
CDR3: CASSLLIPPDNEQFF
DNA: TGTGCCAGCAGCTTACTCATCCCCCCTGACAATGAGCAGTTCTTC

V: TRBV27
D: TRBD1
size: few
J: TRBJ1-2
CDR3: CASSSGGTYGYTF
DNA: TGTGCCAGCAGTTCAGGGGGTACCTATGGCTACACCTTC

V: TRBV6-5
D: -
size: -
J: TRBJ1-5
CDR3: CASSWSSNQPQHF
DNA: TGTGCCAGCAGTTGGAGTAGCAATCAGCCCCAGCATTTT

V: TRBV30
D: TRBD1
size: -
J: TRBJ1-5
CDR3: CAWAGQTSNQPQHF
DNA: TGTGCCTGGGCGGGACAGACAAGCAATCAGCCCCAGCATTTT

V: TRBV7-9
D: -
size: -
J: TRBJ2-1
CDR3: CASSLDISGVNEQFF
DNA: TGTGCCAGCAGCTTAGACATATCAGGGGTGAATGAGCAGTTCTTC

V: TRBV7-9
D: -
size: -
J: TRBJ1-5
CDR3: CASSLEEEPQHF
DNA: TGTGCCAGCAGCTTAGAAGAGGAGCCCCAGCATTTT

V: TRBV25-1
D: -
size: -
J: TRBJ1-1
CDR3: CASRRGITEAFF
DNA: TGTGCCAGCAGGCGGGGGATCACTGAAGCTTTCTTT

V: TRBV9
D: -
size: -
J: TRBJ2-3
CDR3: CASSGRTSSTDTQYF
DNA: TGTGCCAGCAGCGGCAGGACATCTAGCACAGATACGCAGTATTTT

V: TRBV19
D: TRBD1
size: -
J: TRBJ2-7
CDR3: CASTPSDREYEQYF
DNA: TGTGCCAGTACACCCTCGGACAGGGAGTACGAGCAGTACTTC

V: TRBV7-2
D: -
size: few
J: TRBJ2-3
CDR3: CASSSTHYGTDTQYF
DNA: TGTGCCAGCAGTTCTACCCACTACGGCACAGATACGCAGTATTTT

V: TRBV6-1
D: -
size: -
J: TRBJ2-1
CDR3: CASSDWDTIYNEQFF
DNA: TGTGCCAGCAGTGATTGGGACACCATATACAATGAGCAGTTCTTC

V: TRBV30
D: TRBD1
size: -
J: TRBJ2-1
CDR3: CACPARQGGTQEQFF
DNA: TGTGCCTGTCCGGCGAGACAGGGGGGAACACAGGAGCAGTTCTTC

V: TRBV29-1
D: -
size: -
J: TRBJ2-7
CDR3: CSGGDQNYEQYF
DNA: TGCAGCGGGGGGGACCAGAACTACGAGCAGTACTTC

V: TRBV11-2
D: TRBD2
size: once
J: TRBJ2-1
CDR3: CASSSAGLGVEEQFF
DNA: TGTGCCAGCAGCTCGGCGGGACTAGGAGTAGAAGAGCAGTTCTTC

V: TRBV6-5
D: -
size: -
J: TRBJ1-3
CDR3: CASSPTENSGNTIYF
DNA: TGTGCCAGCAGTCCGACAGAGAATTCTGGAAACACCATATATTTT

V: TRBV30
D: TRBD1
size: -
J: TRBJ2-3
CDR3: CAWSVTGGLTDTQYF
DNA: TGTGCCTGGAGTGTTACAGGGGGCCTCACAGATACGCAGTATTTT

V: TRBV5-4
D: TRBD1
size: -
J: TRBJ1-2
CDR3: CASTPLMAGGLEKGYTF
DNA: TGTGCCAGCACCCCGCTTATGGCAGGGGGATTAGAGAAGGGCTACACCTTC

V: TRBV27
D: -
size: -
J: TRBJ1-2
CDR3: CASSLGTNYGYTF
DNA: TGTGCCAGCAGTTTGGGGACCAACTATGGCTACACCTTC

V: TRBV9
D: TRBD1
size: -
J: TRBJ1-1
CDR3: CASSGQGSGEAFF
DNA: TGTGCCAGCAGCGGACAGGGGAGTGGTGAAGCTTTCTTT

V: TRBV4-1
D: TRBD2
size: -
J: TRBJ2-1
CDR3: CASSQSSGTSGGKYNEQFF
DNA: TGCGCCAGCAGCCAATCCTCCGGGACTAGCGGGGGGAAGTACAATGAGCAGTTCTTC

V: TRBV5-3
D: -
size: few
J: TRBJ2-5
CDR3: CARSADYRGETQYF
DNA: TGTGCCAGAAGCGCAGATTATCGGGGGGAGACCCAGTACTTC

V: TRBV4-1
D: -
size: -
J: TRBJ1-1
CDR3: CASSHSIQQGEAFF
DNA: TGCGCCAGCAGCCACAGCATTCAACAGGGTGAAGCTTTCTTT

V: TRBV7-6
D: -
size: -
J: TRBJ2-7
CDR3: CASSLGPKEQYF
DNA: TGTGCCAGCAGCTTAGGTCCAAAAGAGCAGTACTTC

V: TRBV6-5
D: -
size: -
J: TRBJ1-2
CDR3: CASSYGTPFYGYTF
DNA: TGTGCCAGCAGTTACGGGACACCCTTCTATGGCTACACCTTC

V: TRBV4-1
D: -
size: -
J: TRBJ2-5
CDR3: CASSQKVGGAVRETQYF
DNA: TGCGCCAGCAGCCAAAAGGTCGGAGGGGCCGTACGGGAGACCCAGTACTTC

V: TRBV7-2
D: TRBD1
size: -
J: TRBJ1-6
CDR3: CASSLALGQRGNSPLHF
DNA: TGTGCCAGCAGCTTAGCCCTGGGACAGAGGGGAAATTCACCCCTCCACTTT

V: TRBV19
D: -
size: -
J: TRBJ1-5
CDR3: CASTIRDYNQPQHF
DNA: TGTGCCAGTACTATCCGGGACTACAATCAGCCCCAGCATTTT

V: TRBV11-3
D: -
size: -
J: TRBJ1-1
CDR3: CASKATGKNTEAFF
DNA: TGTGCCAGCAAGGCCACAGGGAAGAACACTGAAGCTTTCTTT

V: TRBV2
D: -
size: -
J: TRBJ2-7
CDR3: CASSENRLLSYEQYF
DNA: TGTGCCAGCAGTGAGAACAGACTATTATCCTACGAGCAGTACTTC

V: TRBV5-5
D: -
size: once
J: TRBJ1-1
CDR3: CASSLVSGNTEAFF
DNA: TGTGCCAGCAGCTTGGTATCGGGGAACACTGAAGCTTTCTTT

V: TRBV5-1
D: TRBD1
size: -
J: TRBJ2-7
CDR3: CASSLPGTGAEQYF
DNA: TGCGCCAGCAGCTTGCCCGGGACAGGGGCCGAGCAGTACTTC

V: TRBV4-2
D: -
size: once
J: TRBJ2-7
CDR3: CASSQEGATYEQYF
DNA: TGTGCCAGCAGCCAAGAGGGGGCTACCTACGAGCAGTACTTC

V: TRBV6-5
D: -
size: -
J: TRBJ1-1
CDR3: CASSPATQINTEAFF
DNA: TGTGCCAGCAGCCCCGCGACCCAAATTAACACTGAAGCTTTCTTT

V: TRBV5-1
D: -
size: -
J: TRBJ1-2
CDR3: CASSLKSTRKDGYTF
DNA: TGCGCCAGCAGCTTGAAGTCTACAAGGAAGGATGGCTACACCTTC

V: TRBV5-6
D: -
size: -
J: TRBJ2-7
CDR3: CASSTFSYEQYF
DNA: TGTGCCAGCAGCACTTTCTCCTACGAGCAGTACTTC

V: TRBV7-9
D: -
size: -
J: TRBJ2-7
CDR3: CASSLQGNYEQYF
DNA: TGTGCCAGCAGCTTACAGGGGAACTACGAGCAGTACTTC